This entry describes one T cell receptor beta chain. The data belong to a study of blood T cell repertoires in COVID-19. Study as a whole: From the United States, Italy and Spain came samples of acute and convalescent COVID-19. PBMCs, B-cell-depleted T cells, or T cells were the source of the cDNA or gDNA that made up the material.

This CDR3 comprises 15 residues. Trimming removed 4 bases from V and 3 bases from J; junction bases left unmatched: 4. The germline V gene encodes CDR1 MRHNA and CDR2 SNTAGT. Per the original methods: Reference gene primers were amplified, and this amplification served to estimate nucleated cell counts. Measured with immunoSEQ multiplex PCR; TCRdb has only the in-frame clones, and not every one. Clonal size and the V and J genes are those of that table, whereas D and trimming came from the DNA. The sample lists 60,000 to 75,000 clones, about 85% occurring once. Sequenced sample: peripheral blood. V is TRBV6-4 and J is TRBJ2-1; TRBD1 matches 9 bases. The source of this sequence is a man between 65 and 85 years old with active COVID-19. Written as DNA, the CDR3 is TGTGCCAGCAGTGCAGACAGGGGGGGCTACAATGAGCAGTTCTTC. It is translated as CASSADRGGYNEQFF.